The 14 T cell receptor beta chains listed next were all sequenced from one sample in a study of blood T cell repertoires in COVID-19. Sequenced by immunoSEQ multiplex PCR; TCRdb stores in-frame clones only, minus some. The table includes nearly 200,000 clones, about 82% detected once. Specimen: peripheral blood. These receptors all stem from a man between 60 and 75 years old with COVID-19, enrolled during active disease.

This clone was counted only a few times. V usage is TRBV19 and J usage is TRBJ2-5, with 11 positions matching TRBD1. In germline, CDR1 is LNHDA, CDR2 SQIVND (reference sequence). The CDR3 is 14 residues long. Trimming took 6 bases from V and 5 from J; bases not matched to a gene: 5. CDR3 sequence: CASRDRGRAETQYF. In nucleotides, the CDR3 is TGTGCCAGTAGGGACAGGGGGCGCGCGGAGACCCAGTACTTC.

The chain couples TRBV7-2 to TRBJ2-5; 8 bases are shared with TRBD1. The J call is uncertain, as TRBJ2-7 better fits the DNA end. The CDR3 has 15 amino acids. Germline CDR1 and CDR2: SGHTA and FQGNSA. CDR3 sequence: CASSAGTGGMHEQYF. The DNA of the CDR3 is TGTGCCAGCAGCGCTGGGACAGGAGGGATGCACGAGCAGTACTTC.

CDR3 DNA: TGTGCCAGCAGTCTACTCCCCAGGGGGGACGAGCAGTACTTC. It yields the protein CASSLLPRGDEQYF. V and J are TRBV6-2 or TRBV6-3 and TRBJ2-7; TRBD1 might be the D (7 bases). CDR3 size: 14 residues. Looked up from germline, CDR1 is MNHEY and CDR2 is SVGEGT. V was pared by 5 bases and J by 5 bases, with 16 bases between.

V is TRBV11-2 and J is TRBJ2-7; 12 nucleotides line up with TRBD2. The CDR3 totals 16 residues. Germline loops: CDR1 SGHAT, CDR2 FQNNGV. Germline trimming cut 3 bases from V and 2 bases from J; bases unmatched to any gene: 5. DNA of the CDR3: TGTGCCAGCAGCTTTCTCCGACTAGCGGGAGCCTACGAGCAGTACTTC. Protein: CASSFLRLAGAYEQYF.

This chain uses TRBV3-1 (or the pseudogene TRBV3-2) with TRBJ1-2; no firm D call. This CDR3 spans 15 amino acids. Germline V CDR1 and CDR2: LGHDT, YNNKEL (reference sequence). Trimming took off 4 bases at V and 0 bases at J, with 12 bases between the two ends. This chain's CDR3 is CASSRNLGANYGYTF. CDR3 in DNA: TGTGCCAGCAGCCGAAACTTGGGAGCTAACTATGGCTACACCTTC.

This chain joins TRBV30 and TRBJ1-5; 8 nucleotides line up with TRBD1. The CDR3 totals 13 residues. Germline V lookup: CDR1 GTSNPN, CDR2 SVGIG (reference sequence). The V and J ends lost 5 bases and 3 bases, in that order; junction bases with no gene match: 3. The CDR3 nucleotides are TGTGCCTGGTCGACAGGGGACAATCAGCCCCAGCATTTT. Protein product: CAWSTGDNQPQHF.

The CDR3 protein is CAISEEVAGANVLTF. CDR3 in DNA: TGTGCCATCAGTGAGGAGGTGGCTGGGGCCAACGTCCTGACTTTC. The chain carries TRBV10-3 and TRBJ2-6; D is ambiguous. V lost 2 bases and J lost 2, with 7 bases in between. Germline V gene data show CDR1 as ENHRY and CDR2 as SYGVKD. The CDR3 consists of 15 residues.

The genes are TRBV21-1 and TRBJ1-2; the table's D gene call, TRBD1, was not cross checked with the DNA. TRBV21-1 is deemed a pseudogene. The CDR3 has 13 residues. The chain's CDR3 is CASSAVFLYGYTF. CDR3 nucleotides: TGTGCCAGCAGCGCAGTGTTTCTCTATGGCTACACCTTC.

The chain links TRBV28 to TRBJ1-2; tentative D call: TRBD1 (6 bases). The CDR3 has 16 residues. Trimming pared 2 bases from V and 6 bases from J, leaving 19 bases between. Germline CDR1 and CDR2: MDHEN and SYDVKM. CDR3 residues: CASSLLGGQWRDGYTF. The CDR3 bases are TGTGCCAGCAGTTTACTAGGGGGTCAGTGGCGGGATGGCTACACCTTC.

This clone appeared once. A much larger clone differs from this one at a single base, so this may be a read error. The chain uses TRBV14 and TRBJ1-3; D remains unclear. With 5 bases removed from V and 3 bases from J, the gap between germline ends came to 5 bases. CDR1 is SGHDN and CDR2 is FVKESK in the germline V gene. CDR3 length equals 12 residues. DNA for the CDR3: TGTGCCAGCAGCGCCAGTGGAAACACCATATATTTT. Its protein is CASSASGNTIYF.

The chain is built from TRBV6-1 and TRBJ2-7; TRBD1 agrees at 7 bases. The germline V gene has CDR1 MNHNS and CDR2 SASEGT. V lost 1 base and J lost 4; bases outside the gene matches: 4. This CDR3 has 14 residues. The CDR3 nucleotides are TGTGCCAGCAGTGAAGGACAGGGATGGTACGAGCAGTACTTC. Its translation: CASSEGQGWYEQYF.

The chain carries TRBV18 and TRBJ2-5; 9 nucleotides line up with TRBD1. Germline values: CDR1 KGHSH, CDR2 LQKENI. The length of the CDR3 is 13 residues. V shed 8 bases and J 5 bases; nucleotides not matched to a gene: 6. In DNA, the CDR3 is TGTGCCAGCAACGACAGGGGGTTGGAGACCCAGTACTTC. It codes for CASNDRGLETQYF.

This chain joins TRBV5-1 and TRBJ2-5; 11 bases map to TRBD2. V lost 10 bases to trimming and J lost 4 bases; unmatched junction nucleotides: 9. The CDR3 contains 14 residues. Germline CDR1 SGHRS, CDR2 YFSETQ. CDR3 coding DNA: TGCGCCTCTACTAGCGGGAGTCCTGGAGAGACCCAGTACTTC. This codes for CASTSGSPGETQYF.

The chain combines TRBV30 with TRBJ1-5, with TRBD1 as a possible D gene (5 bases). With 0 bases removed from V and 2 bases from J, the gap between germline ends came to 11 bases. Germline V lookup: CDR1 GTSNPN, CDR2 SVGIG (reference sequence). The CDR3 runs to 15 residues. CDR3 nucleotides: TGTGCCTGGAGTGTAGGGGCTAGCGGCAATCAGCCCCAGCATTTT. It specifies CAWSVGASGNQPQHF.